The sequence of this T cell receptor (beta chain) was determined in a study of blood T cell repertoires in COVID-19. Study context: Whether acute or convalescent, the COVID-19 samples came from the United States, Italy and Spain. Sources were T cells, B-cell-depleted T cells, or PBMCs; the material itself was cDNA or gDNA.

Authors' analysis steps: Reference gene primer amplification gave estimated nucleated cell counts. The protocol was immunoSEQ multiplex PCR, while the TCRdb copy is restricted to in-frame clones and leaves out a portion. V, J and clone size reflect that table, while D and trimming were determined from the DNA. Seen here are around 100,000 clones, roughly 90% observed once, and the top ten hold approximately 3.5%. The germline V gene encodes CDR1 KGHSH and CDR2 LQKENI. The CDR3 consists of 16 residues. J was trimmed by 8 bases and V by 1 base; bases with no gene match: 8. The TCR sequence derives from an older woman with acute or convalescent COVID-19. The rearrangement uses TRBV18 and TRBJ2-1; 10 positions agree with TRBD2. The sample taken for sequencing was peripheral blood. The CDR3 here is CASSPRTSGANHEQFF. The CDR3 bases are TGTGCCAGCTCACCACGGACTAGCGGAGCGAACCATGAGCAGTTCTTC.